These T cell receptor beta chains were read from a single sample in a study of cytomegalovirus exposure and HLA in healthy donors. Assay: immunoSEQ multiplex PCR; the TCRdb copy retains only in-frame clones and omits some. The sample contains 110,000 to 150,000 clones, roughly 10% of which appear only once. The material sequenced was PBMCs. The receptor source for this set is a male donor in good health and CMV-seronegative. Both conserved end residues are trimmed from each CDR3.

TRBJ1-1 TRBV30 AWSVGLGGTEAF
TRBJ1-2 TRBV2 ASQDYGYT
TRBJ1-1 TRBV2 ASSGADRGGEAF
TRBJ1-2 TRBV7-9 ASSLALTGVNYGYT
TRBJ1-1 TRBV9 ASSVGDRGRWTEAF
TRBJ1-1 TRBV29-1 SVATDRGRLRLDTEAF
TRBJ2-7 TRBV18 ASSPPREPYEQY
TRBJ1-1 TRBV2 ASRGGDTEAF
TRBJ2-7 TRBV10-3 AIMTESYEQY
TRBJ1-2 TRBV11-2 ASSLDRGRGYT
TRBJ1-2 TRBV5-1 ASSLDRVNYGYT
TRBJ1-1 TRBV2 ASSERFPNTEAF
TRBJ2-7 TRBV21-1 ASGRFGTGGTYEQY
TRBJ1-1 TRBV5-1 ASSDPRRPRAF
TRBJ2-2 TRBV2 ASRKDRDRGPGELF
TRBJ2-3 TRBV7-9 ASSSVRGADTQY
TRBJ2-7 TRBV27 ASSLRDSYEQY
TRBJ2-3 TRBV28 ASSPPGLSTDTQY
TRBJ2-1 TRBV4-3 ASSQDYTGTYNEQF
TRBJ2-6 TRBV6-5 ASSYGGGANVLT